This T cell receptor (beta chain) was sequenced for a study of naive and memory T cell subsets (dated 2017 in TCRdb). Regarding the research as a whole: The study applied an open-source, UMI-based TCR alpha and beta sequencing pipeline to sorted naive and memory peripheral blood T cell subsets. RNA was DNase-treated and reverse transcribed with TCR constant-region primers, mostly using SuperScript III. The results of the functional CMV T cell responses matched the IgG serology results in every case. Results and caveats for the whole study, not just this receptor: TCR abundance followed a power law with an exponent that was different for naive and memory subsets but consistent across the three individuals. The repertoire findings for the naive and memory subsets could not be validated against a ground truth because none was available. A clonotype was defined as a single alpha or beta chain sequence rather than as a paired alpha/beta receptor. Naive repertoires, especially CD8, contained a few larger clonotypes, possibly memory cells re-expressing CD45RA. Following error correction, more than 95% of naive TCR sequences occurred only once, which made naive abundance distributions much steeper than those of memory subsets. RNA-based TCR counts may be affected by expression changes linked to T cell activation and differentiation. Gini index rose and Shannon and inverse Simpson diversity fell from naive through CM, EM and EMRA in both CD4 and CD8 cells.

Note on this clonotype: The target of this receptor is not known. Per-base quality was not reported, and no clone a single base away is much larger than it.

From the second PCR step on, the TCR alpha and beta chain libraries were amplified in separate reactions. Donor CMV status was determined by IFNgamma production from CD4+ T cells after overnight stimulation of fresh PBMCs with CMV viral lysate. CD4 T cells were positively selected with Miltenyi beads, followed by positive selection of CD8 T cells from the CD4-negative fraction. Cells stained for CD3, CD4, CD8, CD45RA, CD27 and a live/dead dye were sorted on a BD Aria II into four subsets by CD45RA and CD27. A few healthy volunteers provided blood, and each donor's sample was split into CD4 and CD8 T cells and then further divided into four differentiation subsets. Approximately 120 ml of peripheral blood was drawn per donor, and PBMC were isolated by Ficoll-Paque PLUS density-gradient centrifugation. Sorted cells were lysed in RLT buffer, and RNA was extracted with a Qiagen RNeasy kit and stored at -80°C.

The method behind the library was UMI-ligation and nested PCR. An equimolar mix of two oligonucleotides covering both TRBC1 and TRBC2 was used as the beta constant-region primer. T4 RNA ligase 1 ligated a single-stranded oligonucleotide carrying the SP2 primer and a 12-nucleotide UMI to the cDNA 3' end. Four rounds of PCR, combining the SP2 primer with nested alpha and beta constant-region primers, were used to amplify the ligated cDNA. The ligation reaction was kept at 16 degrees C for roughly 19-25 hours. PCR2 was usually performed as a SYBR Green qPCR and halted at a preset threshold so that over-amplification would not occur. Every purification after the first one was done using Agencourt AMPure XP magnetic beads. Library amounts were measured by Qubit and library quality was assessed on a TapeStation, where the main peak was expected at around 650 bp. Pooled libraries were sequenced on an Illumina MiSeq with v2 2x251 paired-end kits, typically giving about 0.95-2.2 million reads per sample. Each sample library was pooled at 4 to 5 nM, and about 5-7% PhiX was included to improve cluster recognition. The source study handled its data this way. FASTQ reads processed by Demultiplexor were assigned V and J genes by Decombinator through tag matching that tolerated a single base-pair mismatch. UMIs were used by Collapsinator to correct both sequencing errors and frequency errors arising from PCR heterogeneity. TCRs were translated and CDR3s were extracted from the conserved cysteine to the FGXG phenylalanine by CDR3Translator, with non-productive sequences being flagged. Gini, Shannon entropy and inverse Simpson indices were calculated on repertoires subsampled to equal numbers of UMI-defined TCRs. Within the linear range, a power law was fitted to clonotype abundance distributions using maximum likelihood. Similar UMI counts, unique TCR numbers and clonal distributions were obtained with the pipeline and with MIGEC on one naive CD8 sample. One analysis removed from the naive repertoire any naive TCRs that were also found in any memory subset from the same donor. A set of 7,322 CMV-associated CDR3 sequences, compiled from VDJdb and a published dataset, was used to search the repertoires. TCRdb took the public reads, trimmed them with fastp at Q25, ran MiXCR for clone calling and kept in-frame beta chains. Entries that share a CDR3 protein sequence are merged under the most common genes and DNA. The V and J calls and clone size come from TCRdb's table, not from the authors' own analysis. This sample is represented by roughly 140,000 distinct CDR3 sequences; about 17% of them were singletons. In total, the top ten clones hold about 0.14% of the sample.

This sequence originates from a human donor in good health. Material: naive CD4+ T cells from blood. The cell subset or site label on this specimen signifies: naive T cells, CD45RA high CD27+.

In nucleotide form, the sequence is TGTGCGATATCTCGGGGATCCGAAGCTTTCTTT. The resulting protein is CAISRGSEAFF. The rearranged segments are TRBV6-5 and TRBJ1-1, with no confident D gene call. The CDR3, from cysteine to phenylalanine, totals 11 residues. The entry retains the CDR3 DNA only, 33 bases that are in frame from base 1. Sequences MNHEY (CDR1) and SVGAGI (CDR2) are obtained from the germline V gene.